These T cell receptor beta chains were read from a single sample in a study of siplizumab effects on memory and regulatory T cells. Assay used: immunoSEQ multiplex PCR; TCRdb lists only in-frame clones, some missing. The data hold around 95,000 clones, with 94% observed a single time. Sequenced: non-Treg CD4+ T cells sorted from blood. The receptors derive from a human donor in good health. Each CDR3 is given without its conserved first and last residue. D genes are given only for firm matches.

d_gene	v_gene	len	CDR3aa
TRBD1	TRBV11-3	11	ASSSGQGETQY
TRBD1	TRBV5-4	14	ASRPDRDPSTDTQY
NA	TRBV5-1	11	ASSLAPLYGYT
NA	TRBV10-2	11	ASKTAGMYEQY
NA	TRBV12-5	15	ASGLVIRGGFSDTQY
TRBD2	TRBV6-1	12	ASSEPLAAETQY
TRBD2	TRBV2	13	ASSGVLAGILEQY
NA	TRBV27	13	ASSWTSLAKNIQY
NA	TRBV18	15	ASSASGRKLDTGELF
NA	TRBV2	11	ASRKDGTGELF
NA	TRBV9	13	ASSVELGPTDTQY
NA	TRBV6-5	13	ASSGPTSGLGGYT
TRBD2	TRBV19	13	ASRVLAGAEDTQY
TRBD1	TRBV4-1	14	ASSLDPGQGSWEQF
NA	TRBV18	12	ASSPTTTNYGRT
NA	TRBV19	10	ASSIRGDTQY
TRBD1	TRBV19	12	ASSMPTGYYGYT
NA	TRBV29-1	10	SVEGARDEQY
NA	TRBV9	13	ASSVGKQPADTQY
NA	TRBV4-2	12	ASSQDVGNYGYT
NA	TRBV19	11	ASSTAATDTQY
NA	TRBV6-6	9	ASSSGYEAF
TRBD2	TRBV5-5	14	ASSPVRLAGVNEQF
NA	TRBV7-2	10	ASSLLGYGYT
TRBD1	TRBV18	12	ASSDRGVGEKLF
TRBD2	TRBV5-5	16	ASSPDPGLAGNSYEQY
NA	TRBV5-1	12	ASSQVTGSDGYT
NA	TRBV6-5	12	ASSYEGAYYEQY
NA	TRBV6-1	13	ASTNYRAPTYEQY
NA	TRBV19	15	ASSIDRTRATNEKLF
TRBD1	TRBV18	12	ASSRQGMGETQY
NA	TRBV6-1	13	ASSEHGQGGNTIY
NA	TRBV7-6	13	ASSLAAALGSEAF